One sample yielded the 8 T cell receptor beta chains listed below, sequenced in a study of monozygotic twins with inflammatory bowel disease. With the 5' RACE reads reprocessed, TCRdb shows one record per CDR3 protein and no DNA. Listed are roughly 140,000 distinct CDR3 sequences; less than 2.5% falls within the top ten. Sequencing was carried out using blood. Every receptor here comes from a human donor with ulcerative colitis or Crohn's disease, or a healthy co-twin of an affected twin (not recorded which).

This rearrangement joins TRBV7-3 to TRBJ2-2; the D call of TRBD1 rests on TCRdb alone, since no DNA is present to check it. Per germline, CDR1 SGHTA and CDR2 FQGTGA. The CDR3 is 16 residues long. The CDR3 sequence: CASSPGWTVNTGELFF.

V gene TRBV27 combines with J gene TRBJ1-1; TCRdb selects TRBD1, and the lack of DNA leaves this call unchecked. The CDR3 sequence is 13 residues long. Germline CDR1 and CDR2: MNHEY and SMNVEV (reference sequence). CDR3 region: CASSFTRDTEAFF.

The rearrangement links TRBV20-1 to TRBJ2-2; TCRdb outputs TRBD1, but without DNA this stays unchecked. Germline CDR1 DFQATT, CDR2 SNEGSKA (reference sequence). The CDR3 sequence is 15 residues long. The chain's CDR3 is CSAKGGGSYPGELFF.

V and J are TRBV5-1 and TRBJ2-4; TCRdb proposes TRBD1, but this gene call is untestable without DNA. The CDR3 totals 14 residues. Germline V gene data show CDR1 as SGHRS and CDR2 as YFSETQ. CDR3 protein: CASSFNGEQDIQYF. The full variable domain, rest sourced from reference TRBV5-1 and TRBJ2-4, is KAGVTQTPRYLIKTRGQQVTLSCSPISGHRSVSWYQQTPGQGLQFLFEYFSETQRNKGNFPGRFSGRQFSNSRSEMNVSTLELGDSALYLCASSFNGEQDIQYFGAGTRLSVL.

The V call is TRBV18, the J call TRBJ1-5. CDR3 length equals 12 residues. Germline CDR1 KGHSH, CDR2 LQKENI. CDR3: CASKNSNQPQHF.

The rearrangement links TRBV5-1 to TRBJ1-6. The CDR3 spans 15 residues. Germline loops: CDR1 SGHRS, CDR2 YFSETQ. The CDR3 is CASSFASGNNSPLHF.

The chain couples TRBV30 to TRBJ2-3; TCRdb reports TRBD1, a call that lacks DNA to check it against. CDR1 and CDR2 from the germline V gene are GTSNPN and SVGIG (reference sequence). This CDR3 comprises 13 residues. The CDR3 loop is CAWVPEVSNTQYF. Full variable domain (remainder filled in from reference TRBV30 and TRBJ2-3): SQTIHQWPATLVQPVGSPLSLECTVEGTSNPNLYWYRQAAGRGLQLLFYSVGIGQISSEVPQNLSASRPQDRQFILSSKKLLLSDSGFYLCAWVPEVSNTQYFGPGTRLTVL.

The chain has TRBV20-1 and TRBJ1-6. This CDR3 has 16 amino acids. Per the germline V gene, CDR1 is DFQATT and CDR2 is SNEGSKA (reference sequence). This chain's CDR3 is CSARGIVTSGGSPLHF.